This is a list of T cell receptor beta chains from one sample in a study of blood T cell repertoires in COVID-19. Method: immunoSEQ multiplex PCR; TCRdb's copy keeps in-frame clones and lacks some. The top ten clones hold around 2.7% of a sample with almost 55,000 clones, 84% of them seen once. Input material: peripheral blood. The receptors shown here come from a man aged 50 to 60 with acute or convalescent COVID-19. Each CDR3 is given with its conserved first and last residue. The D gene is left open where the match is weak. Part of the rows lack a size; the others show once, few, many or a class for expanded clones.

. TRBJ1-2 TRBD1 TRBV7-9 CASSWTGTGGYTF TGTGCCAGCAGCTGGACCGGGACAGGTGGCTACACCTTC
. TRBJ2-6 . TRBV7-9 CASNGQSGANVLTF TGTGCCAGCAACGGACAGTCTGGGGCCAACGTCCTGACTTTC
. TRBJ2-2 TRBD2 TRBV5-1 CASESSGSNTGELFF TGCGCCAGCGAGAGTAGCGGGAGCAACACCGGGGAGCTGTTTTTT
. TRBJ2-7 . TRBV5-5 CASSSTGHLSYEQYF TGTGCCAGCAGCTCGACGGGACACCTCTCCTACGAGCAGTACTTC
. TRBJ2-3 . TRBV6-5 CASNLGQTPTDTQYF TGTGCCAGCAATCTAGGACAGACACCCACAGATACGCAGTATTTT
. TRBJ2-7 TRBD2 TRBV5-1 CASTLGGGAYEQYF TGCGCCAGCACCTTGGGCGGGGGGGCCTACGAGCAGTACTTC
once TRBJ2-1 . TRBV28 CASRWAGGGNEQFF TGTGCCAGCAGGTGGGCAGGGGGAGGTAATGAGCAGTTCTTC
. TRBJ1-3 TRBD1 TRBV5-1 CASSVDRGSGNTIYF TGCGCCAGCAGCGTGGACAGGGGATCCGGAAACACCATATATTTT
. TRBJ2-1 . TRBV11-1 CASSFGPTNEQFF TGTGCCAGCAGCTTCGGCCCGACAAATGAGCAGTTCTTC
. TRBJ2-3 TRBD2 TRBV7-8 CASSLKREASTDTQYF TGTGCCAGCAGCTTAAAGCGGGAGGCTAGCACAGATACGCAGTATTTT
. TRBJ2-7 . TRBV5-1 CASSLGQDNYEQYF TGCGCCAGCAGCTTGGGACAGGACAACTACGAGCAGTACTTC
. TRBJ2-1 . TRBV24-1 CATSARGANEQFF TGTGCCACCAGTGCGCGTGGGGCGAATGAGCAGTTCTTC
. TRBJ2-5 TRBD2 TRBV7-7 CASSPTGTRQETQYF TGTGCCAGCAGCCCAACCGGGACTAGACAAGAGACCCAGTACTTC
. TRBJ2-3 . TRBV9 CASSTSRGLQF TGTGCCAGCAGCACCTCCCGGGGACTGCAGTTT
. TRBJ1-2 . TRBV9 CASSMTGDSWGGYTF TGTGCCAGCAGCATGACGGGGGATTCCTGGGGAGGCTACACCTTC
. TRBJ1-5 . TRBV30 CAWGPDRNDQPQHF TGTGCCTGGGGACCAGACAGAAATGATCAGCCCCAGCATTTT
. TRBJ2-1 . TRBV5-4 CASSLEVSGTYEQFF TGTGCCAGCAGCTTGGAGGTTAGCGGTACATATGAGCAGTTCTTC
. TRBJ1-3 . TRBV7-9 CASSWGGPDSGNTIYF TGTGCCAGCAGCTGGGGCGGACCAGACTCTGGAAACACCATATATTTT
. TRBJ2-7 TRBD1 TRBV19 CASTPGTGADEQYF TGTGCCAGTACCCCCGGGACAGGGGCCGACGAGCAGTACTTC
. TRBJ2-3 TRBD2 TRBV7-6 CASSSPGGSGGGTDTQYF TGTGCCAGCAGCTCCCCGGGCGGTAGCGGGGGGGGGACAGATACGCAGTATTTT
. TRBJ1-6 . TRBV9 CASGQSNSPLHF TGTGCCTCAGGACAGTCTAATTCACCCCTCCACTTT
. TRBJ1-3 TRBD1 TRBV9 CASSVWDRGRTGNTIYF TGTGCCAGCAGCGTATGGGACAGGGGGCGAACTGGAAACACCATATATTTT
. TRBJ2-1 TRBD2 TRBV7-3 CASSPGTSPNEQFF TGTGCCAGCAGCCCTGGGACTAGCCCCAATGAGCAGTTCTTC
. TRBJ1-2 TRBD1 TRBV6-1 CASSELDRVGGYTF TGTGCCAGCAGTGAATTGGACAGGGTTGGAGGCTACACCTTC
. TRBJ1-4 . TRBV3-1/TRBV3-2 CASSQDRGGPSSEKLFF TGTGCCAGCAGCCAAGATCGGGGGGGGCCATCCTCTGAAAAACTGTTTTTT
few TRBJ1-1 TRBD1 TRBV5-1 CASSSRTGGTEAFF TGCGCCAGCAGCTCCAGGACAGGGGGCACTGAAGCTTTCTTT
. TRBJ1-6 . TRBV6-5 CASRVETYNSPLHF TGTGCCAGCAGGGTTGAGACTTATAATTCACCCCTCCACTTT
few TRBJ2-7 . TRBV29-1 CSVTTGSYEQYF TGCAGCGTCACGACAGGCTCCTACGAGCAGTACTTC
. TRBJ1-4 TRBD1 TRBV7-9 CASSGIGQGAEKLFF TGTGCCAGCAGCGGGATTGGACAGGGGGCTGAAAAACTGTTTTTT
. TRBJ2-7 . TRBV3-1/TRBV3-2 CASSQEAREQYF TGTGCCAGCAGCCAAGAAGCGCGGGAGCAGTACTTC
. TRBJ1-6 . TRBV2 CASSVGQRENSPLHF TGTGCCAGCAGCGTCGGACAACGCGAGAATTCACCCCTCCACTTT
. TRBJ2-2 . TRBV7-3 CASSPGAGTGELFF TGTGCCAGCAGCCCCGGCGCAGGCACCGGGGAGCTGTTTTTT
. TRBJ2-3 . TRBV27 CASSLEGGVTDTQYF TGTGCCAGCAGTTTAGAGGGGGGGGTCACAGATACGCAGTATTTT
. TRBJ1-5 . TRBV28 CASSFYKGYSNQPQHF TGTGCCAGCAGTTTTTATAAGGGGTATAGCAATCAGCCCCAGCATTTT
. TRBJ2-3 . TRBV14 CASSPATTTQYF TGTGCCAGCAGCCCAGCCACGACAACGCAGTATTTT
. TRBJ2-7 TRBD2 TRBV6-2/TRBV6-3 CASSSSGLAGYEQYF TGTGCCAGCAGTTCCTCTGGACTAGCGGGGTACGAGCAGTACTTC
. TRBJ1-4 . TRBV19 CASSSVRGLFF TGTGCCAGTAGTAGCGTACGGGGGCTGTTTTTT
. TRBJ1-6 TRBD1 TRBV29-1 CSVRTGSNSPLHF TGCAGCGTCCGGACAGGGAGCAATTCACCCCTCCACTTT
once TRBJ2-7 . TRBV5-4 CASSAGDTSYEQYF TGTGCCAGCAGCGCCGGGGACACATCCTACGAGCAGTACTTC
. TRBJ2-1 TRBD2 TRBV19 CASSIDASGGLAYNEQFF TGTGCCAGTAGTATAGATGCTAGCGGGGGGCTAGCTTACAATGAGCAGTTCTTC
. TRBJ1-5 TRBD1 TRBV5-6 CASSLQGGLREPQHF TGTGCCAGCAGCCTACAAGGGGGCCTCAGGGAGCCCCAGCATTTT
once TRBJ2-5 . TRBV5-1 CASSLAWAEETQYF TGCGCCAGCAGCTTGGCCTGGGCAGAAGAGACCCAGTACTTC
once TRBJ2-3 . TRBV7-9 CASSISTAYSTDTQYF TGTGCCAGCAGCATTAGTACTGCTTATAGCACAGATACGCAGTATTTT
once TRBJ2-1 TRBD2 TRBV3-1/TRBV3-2 CASSQAGGLAGDNEQFF TGTGCCAGCAGCCAAGCCGGAGGACTAGCGGGGGACAATGAGCAGTTCTTC
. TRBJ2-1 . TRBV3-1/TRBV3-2 CASSHPGGGASYNEQFF TGTGCCAGCAGTCACCCGGGCGGCGGGGCCTCCTACAATGAGCAGTTCTTC
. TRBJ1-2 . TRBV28 CAIPGFQGSYGYTF TGTGCCATCCCTGGTTTTCAGGGGTCCTATGGCTACACCTTC
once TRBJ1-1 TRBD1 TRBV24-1 CATSDTGDTEAFF TGTGCCACCAGTGACACAGGGGACACTGAAGCTTTCTTT
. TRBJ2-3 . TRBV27 CASSSTPIGGTDTQYF TGTGCCAGCAGTTCAACCCCCATAGGAGGCACAGATACGCAGTATTTT
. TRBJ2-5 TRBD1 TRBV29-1 CSVETTGAETQYF TGCAGCGTTGAAACGACAGGGGCAGAGACCCAGTACTTC
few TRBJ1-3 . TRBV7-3 CASSAFPGALGNTIYF TGTGCCAGCAGCGCGTTTCCGGGAGCTCTTGGAAACACCATATATTTT
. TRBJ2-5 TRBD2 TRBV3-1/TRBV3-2 CASSQTAGGPETQYF TGTGCCAGCAGCCAAACAGCGGGGGGGCCAGAGACCCAGTACTTC
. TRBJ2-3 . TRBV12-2 CASRLVFGTGTSLHTQYF .
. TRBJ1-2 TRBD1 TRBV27 CASSRDRFYGYTF TGTGCCAGCAGTCGGGACAGATTCTATGGCTACACCTTC
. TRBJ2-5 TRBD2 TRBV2 CASRGTSAQETQYF TGTGCCAGCAGGGGGACTAGCGCTCAAGAGACCCAGTACTTC
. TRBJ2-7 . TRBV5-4 CASSLGGSASGEQYF TGTGCCAGCAGCTTGGGTGGGTCTGCTTCGGGGGAGCAGTACTTC
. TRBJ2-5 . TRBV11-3 CASSLGGMDQETQYF TGTGCCAGCAGCTTAGGCGGGATGGACCAAGAGACCCAGTACTTC
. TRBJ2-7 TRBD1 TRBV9 CASSSRDRSYEQYF TGTGCCAGCAGCTCAAGGGACAGGAGCTACGAGCAGTACTTC
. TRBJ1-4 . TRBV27 CASSFKGGNEKLFF TGTGCCAGCAGTTTTAAGGGAGGTAATGAAAAACTGTTTTTT
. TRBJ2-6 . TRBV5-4 CASSFYRGASSGANVLTF TGTGCCAGCAGCTTTTATCGGGGGGCTAGCTCTGGGGCCAACGTCCTGACTTTC
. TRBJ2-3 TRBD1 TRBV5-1 CASSLTQGEFGPQYF TGCGCCAGCAGCTTGACGCAGGGGGAGTTTGGGCCGCAGTATTTT